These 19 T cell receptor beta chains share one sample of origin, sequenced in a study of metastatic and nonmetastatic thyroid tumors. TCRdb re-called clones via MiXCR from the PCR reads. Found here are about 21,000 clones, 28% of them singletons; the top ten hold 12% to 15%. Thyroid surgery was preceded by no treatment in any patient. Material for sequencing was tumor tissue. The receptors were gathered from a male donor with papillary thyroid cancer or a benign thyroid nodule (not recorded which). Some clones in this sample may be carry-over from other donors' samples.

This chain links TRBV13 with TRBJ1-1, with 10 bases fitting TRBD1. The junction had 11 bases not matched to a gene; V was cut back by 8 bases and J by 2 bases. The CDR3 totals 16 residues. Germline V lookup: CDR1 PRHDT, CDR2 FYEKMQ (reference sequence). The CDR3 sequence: CASHDRGHPLNTEAFF. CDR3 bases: TGTGCCAGCCACGACAGGGGGCATCCCCTTAACACTGAAGCTTTCTTT.

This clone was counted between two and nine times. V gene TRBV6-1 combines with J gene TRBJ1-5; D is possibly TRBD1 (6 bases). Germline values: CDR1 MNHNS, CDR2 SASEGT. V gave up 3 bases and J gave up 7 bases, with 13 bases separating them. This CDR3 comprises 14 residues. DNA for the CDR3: TGTGCCAGCAGTGAGCAGGGGAGCGGGCAGCCCCAGCATTTT. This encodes CASSEQGSGQPQHF.

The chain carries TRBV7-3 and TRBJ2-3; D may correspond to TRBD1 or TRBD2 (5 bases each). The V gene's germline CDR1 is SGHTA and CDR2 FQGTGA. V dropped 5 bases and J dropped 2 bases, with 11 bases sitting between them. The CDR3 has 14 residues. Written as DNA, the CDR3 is TGTGCCAGCAGCCCGGGACGGGACACAGATACGCAGTATTTT. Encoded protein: CASSPGRDTDTQYF.

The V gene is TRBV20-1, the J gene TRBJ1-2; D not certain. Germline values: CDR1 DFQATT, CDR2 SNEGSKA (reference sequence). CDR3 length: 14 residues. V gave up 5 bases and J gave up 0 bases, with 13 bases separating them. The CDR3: CSAPTRLSNYGYTF. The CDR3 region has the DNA TGCAGTGCTCCGACAAGACTATCTAACTATGGCTACACCTTC.

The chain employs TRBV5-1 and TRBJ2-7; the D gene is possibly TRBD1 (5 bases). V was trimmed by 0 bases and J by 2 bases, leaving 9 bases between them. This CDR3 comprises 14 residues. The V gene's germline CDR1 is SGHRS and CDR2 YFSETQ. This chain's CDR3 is CASSLERQTYEQYF. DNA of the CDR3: TGCGCCAGCAGCTTGGAGAGACAGACCTACGAGCAGTACTTC.

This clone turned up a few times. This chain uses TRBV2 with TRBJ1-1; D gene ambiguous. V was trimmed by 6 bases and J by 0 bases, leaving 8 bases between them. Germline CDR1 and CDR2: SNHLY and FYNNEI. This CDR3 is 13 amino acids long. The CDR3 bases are TGTGCCAGCAGCGCGGTGGTGAACACTGAAGCTTTCTTT. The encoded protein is CASSAVVNTEAFF.

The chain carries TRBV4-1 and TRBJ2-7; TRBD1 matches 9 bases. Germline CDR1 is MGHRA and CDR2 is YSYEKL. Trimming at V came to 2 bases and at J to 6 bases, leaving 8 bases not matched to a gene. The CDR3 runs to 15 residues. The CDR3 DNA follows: TGCGCCAGCAGCCAACCACAGGGGGCATCTGGCGAGCAGTACTTC. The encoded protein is CASSQPQGASGEQYF.

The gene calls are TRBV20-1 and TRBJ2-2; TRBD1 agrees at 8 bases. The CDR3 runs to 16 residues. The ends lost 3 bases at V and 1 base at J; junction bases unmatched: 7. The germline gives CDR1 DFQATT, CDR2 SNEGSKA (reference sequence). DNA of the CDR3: TGCAGTGCTAGCCCAGGGGGCCCCCTGAACACCGGGGAGCTGTTTTTT. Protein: CSASPGGPLNTGELFF.

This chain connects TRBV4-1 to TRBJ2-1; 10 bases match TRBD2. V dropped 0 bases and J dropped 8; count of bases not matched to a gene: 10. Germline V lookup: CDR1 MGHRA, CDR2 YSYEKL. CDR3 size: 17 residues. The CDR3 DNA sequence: TGCGCCAGCAGCCAAGATCAAGCGGGGGGGCCCAGGGATGAGCAGTTCTTC. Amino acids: CASSQDQAGGPRDEQFF.

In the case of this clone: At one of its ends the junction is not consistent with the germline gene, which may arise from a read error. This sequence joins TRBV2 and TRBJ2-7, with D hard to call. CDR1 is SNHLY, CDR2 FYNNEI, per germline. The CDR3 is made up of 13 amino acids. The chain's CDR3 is CASSQRRPYEHNF. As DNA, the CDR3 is TGTGCCAGCAGCCAGAGGCGCCCCTACGAGCACAACTTC.

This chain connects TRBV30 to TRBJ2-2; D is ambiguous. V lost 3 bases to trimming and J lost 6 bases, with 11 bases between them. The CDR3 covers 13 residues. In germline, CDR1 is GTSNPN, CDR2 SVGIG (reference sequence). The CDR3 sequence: CAWSKQEAGELFF. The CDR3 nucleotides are TGTGCCTGGAGCAAGCAAGAGGCCGGGGAGCTGTTTTTT.

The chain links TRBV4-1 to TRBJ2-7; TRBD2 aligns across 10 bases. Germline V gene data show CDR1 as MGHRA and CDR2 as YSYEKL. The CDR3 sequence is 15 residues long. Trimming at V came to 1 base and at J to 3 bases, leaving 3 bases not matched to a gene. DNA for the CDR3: TGCGCCAGCAGCCAAGGTACTAGCGGGATCTACGAGCAGTACTTC. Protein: CASSQGTSGIYEQYF.

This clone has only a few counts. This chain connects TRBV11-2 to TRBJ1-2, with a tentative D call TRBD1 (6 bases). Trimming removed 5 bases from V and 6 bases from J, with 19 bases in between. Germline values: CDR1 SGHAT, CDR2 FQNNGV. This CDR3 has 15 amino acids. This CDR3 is CASSQQGAGVNGYTF. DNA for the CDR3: TGTGCCAGCAGCCAACAAGGGGCAGGGGTAAATGGCTACACCTTC.

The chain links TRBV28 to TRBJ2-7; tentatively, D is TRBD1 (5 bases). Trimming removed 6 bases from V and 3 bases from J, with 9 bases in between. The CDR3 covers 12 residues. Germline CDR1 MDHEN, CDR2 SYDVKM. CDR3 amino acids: CASSRQIYEQYF. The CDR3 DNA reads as TGTGCCAGCAGCCGACAGATCTACGAGCAGTACTTC.

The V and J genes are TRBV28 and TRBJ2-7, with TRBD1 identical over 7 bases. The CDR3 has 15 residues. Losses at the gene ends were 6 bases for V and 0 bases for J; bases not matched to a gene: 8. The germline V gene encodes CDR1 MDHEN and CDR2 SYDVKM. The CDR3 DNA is TGTGCCAGCAGCCTCCGGGACAGTGGCTCCTACGAGCAGTACTTC. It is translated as CASSLRDSGSYEQYF. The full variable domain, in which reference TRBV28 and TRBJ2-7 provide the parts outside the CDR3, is DVKVTQSSRYLVKRTGEKVFLECVQDMDHENMFWYRQDPGLGLRLIYFSYDVKMKEKGDIPEGYSVSREKKERFSLILESASTNQTSMYLCASSLRDSGSYEQYFGPGTRLTVT.

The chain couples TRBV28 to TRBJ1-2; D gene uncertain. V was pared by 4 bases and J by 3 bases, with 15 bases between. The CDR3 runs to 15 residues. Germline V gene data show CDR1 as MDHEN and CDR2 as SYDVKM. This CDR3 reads CASSSFNPCHYGYTF. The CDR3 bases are TGTGCCAGCAGTTCCTTTAACCCTTGCCACTATGGCTACACCTTC.

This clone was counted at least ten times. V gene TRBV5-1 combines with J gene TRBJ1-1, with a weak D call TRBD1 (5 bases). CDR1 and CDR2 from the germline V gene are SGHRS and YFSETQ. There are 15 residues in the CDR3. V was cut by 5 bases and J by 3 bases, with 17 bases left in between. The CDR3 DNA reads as TGCGCCAGCAGGCGGGGGGTGAGGGGAGACACTGAAGCTTTCTTT. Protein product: CASRRGVRGDTEAFF.

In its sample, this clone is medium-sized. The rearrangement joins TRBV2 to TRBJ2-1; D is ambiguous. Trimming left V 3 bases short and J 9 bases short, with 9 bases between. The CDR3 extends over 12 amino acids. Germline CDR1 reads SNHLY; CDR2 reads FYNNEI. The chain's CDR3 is CASSDFSAEQFF. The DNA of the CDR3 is TGTGCCAGCAGTGACTTTTCCGCTGAGCAGTTCTTC.

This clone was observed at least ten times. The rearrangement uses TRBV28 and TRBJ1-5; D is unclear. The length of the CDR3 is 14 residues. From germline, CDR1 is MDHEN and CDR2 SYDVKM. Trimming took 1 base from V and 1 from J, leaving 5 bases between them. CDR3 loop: CASSLFQSNQPQHF. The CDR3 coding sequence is TGTGCCAGCAGTTTATTCCAAAGCAATCAGCCCCAGCATTTT.